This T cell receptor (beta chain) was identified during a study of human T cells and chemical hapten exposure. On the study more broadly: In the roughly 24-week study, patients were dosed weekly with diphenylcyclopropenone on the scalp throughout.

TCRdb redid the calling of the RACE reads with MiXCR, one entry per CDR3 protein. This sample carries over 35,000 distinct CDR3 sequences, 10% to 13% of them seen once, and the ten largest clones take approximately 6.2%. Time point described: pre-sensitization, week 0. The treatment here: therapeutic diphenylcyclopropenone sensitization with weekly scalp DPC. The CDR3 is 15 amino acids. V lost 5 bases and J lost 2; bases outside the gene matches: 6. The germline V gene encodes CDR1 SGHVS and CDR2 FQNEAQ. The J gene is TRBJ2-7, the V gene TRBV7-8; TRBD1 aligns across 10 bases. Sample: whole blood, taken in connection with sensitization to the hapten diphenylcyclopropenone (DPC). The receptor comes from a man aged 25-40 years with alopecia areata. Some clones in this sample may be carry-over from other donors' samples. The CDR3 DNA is TGTGCCAGCAGCACCGGACAGGGGGGGACCTACGAGCAGTACTTC. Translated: CASSTGQGGTYEQYF. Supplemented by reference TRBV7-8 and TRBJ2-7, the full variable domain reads GAGVSQSPRYKVAKRGQDVALRCDPISGHVSLFWYQQALGQGPEFLTYFQNEAQLDKSGLPSDRFFAERPEGSVSTLKIQRTQQEDSAVYLCASSTGQGGTYEQYFGPGTRLTVT.